Shown below are 8 T cell receptor beta chains from a single sample sequenced in a study of tumor-infiltrating lymphocytes in primary liver carcinoma (dated by TCRdb to 2016 to 2017). Total RNA and DNA were co-extracted without cell sorting from roughly 20-30 mg of bulk tissue using the AllPrep DNA/RNA mini kit. The sample was run on an Illumina HiSeq 2500. Using a constant-region primer and ProtoScript II reverse transcriptase, TCRbeta-specific cDNA was reverse-transcribed from approximately 0.55 ug total RNA. Construction of the TCRbeta libraries relied on three nested rounds of multiplex PCR, following a slightly modified ARM-PCR procedure. Each of the first two PCR rounds ran for roughly 9 cycles and used multiplex TRBV1-TRBV30 forward primers together with a Cbeta reverse primer. TCRdb redid the processing of the public reads, applying fastp at Q25 and MiXCR, and retained in-frame beta chains. For every CDR3 protein sequence, its rows merge into one entry that carries the most common genes and DNA. In all, the sample holds 47,000 or so distinct CDR3 sequences, and around three quarters of those were seen once. The top ten constitute around 28% of the sample.

The specimen was liver tumor tissue from sampling region 3. Read against the paper, the sample's cell subset or site label means: tumor region T3, left-lateral pole. These receptors originate from a man between 35 and 55 years old with primary liver carcinoma and hepatitis B virus infection.

This chain connects TRBV7-9 to TRBJ2-1; 12 bases are a match to TRBD2. This CDR3 is 18 amino acids long. Looked up from germline, CDR1 is SEHNR and CDR2 is FQNEAQ (reference sequence). The trim removed 2 bases at V and 14 bases at J, leaving 19 bases unmatched. The CDR3 sequence: CASSLPSGLAGTSHEKFF. In nucleotides, the CDR3 is TGTGCCAGCAGCTTACCTTCGGGACTAGCGGGTACGAGCCATGAAAAGTTCTTC.

The CDR3 spells CASSPPDGANTEAFF. The CDR3 DNA reads TGTGCCAGCAGCCCCCCCGACGGAGCGAACACTGAAGCTTTCTTT. V usage is TRBV9 and J usage is TRBJ1-1; no clear D gene. Germline V gene sequence: CDR1 SGDLS, CDR2 YYNGEE. V was shortened by 4 bases and J by 1 base, with 14 bases between the two germline ends. The CDR3 extends over 15 amino acids.

This clonotype was detected many times. The V call is TRBV20-1, the J call TRBJ2-5, with D maybe TRBD2 (5 bases). This CDR3 is 12 amino acids long. CDR1 DFQATT and CDR2 SNEGSKA come from the germline V gene (reference sequence). CDR3 sequence reads: CSVVPGTETQYF. CDR3 DNA sequence: TGCAGCGTCGTGCCGGGAACGGAGACCCAGTACTTC.

To note about this clonotype: The junction differs from germline at one of its ends, possibly a read error. The V and J genes are TRBV11-2 and TRBJ2-3; D not certain. The CDR3 sequence is 14 residues long. Per germline, CDR1 SGHAT and CDR2 FQNNGV. The CDR3 DNA follows: TGTGCCAGCAGCTTATGGGCTACGAAGGATACGCAATATTTT. Encoded protein: CASSLWATKDTQYF.

This clonotype was seen at least ten times. The CDR3 loop is CAISSNLGLQETQYF. The CDR3 nucleotides are TGTGCCATCAGTTCCAACCTGGGACTGCAAGAGACCCAGTACTTC. This chain connects TRBV10-3 to TRBJ2-5, with D possibly matching TRBD2 (6 bases). V lost 5 bases to trimming and J lost 2 bases, with 15 bases between them. Germline V lookup: CDR1 ENHRY, CDR2 SYGVKD. This CDR3 spans 15 amino acids.

Comments on this clonotype: A much larger clone sits a single nucleotide away, making a read error possible. The CDR3 end shows no conserved phenylalanine or tryptophan, and so a read error is likely. The rearrangement uses TRBV10-3 and TRBJ2-5; D might be TRBD1 or TRBD2, each matching 5 bases. V was shortened by 2 bases and J by 7 bases, with 17 bases between the two germline ends. This CDR3 comprises 15 residues. Germline CDR1 reads ENHRY; CDR2 reads SYGVKD. The CDR3 spells CAISERGPREGTQYL. The CDR3 DNA reads TGTGCCATCAGTGAGAGGGGACCAAGAGAGGGGACCCAGTACCTC.

With respect to this clonotype: The junction shows a germline mismatch at one end, possibly a read error. V usage is TRBV2 and J usage is TRBJ2-7, with unresolved D. The CDR3 runs 11 residues. Germline V gene sequence: CDR1 SNHLY, CDR2 FYNNEI. The CDR3 region has the DNA TGTGCCAGCAGACTCTATTACGAGCAGCACTTC. Its protein product is CASRLYYEQHF.

The chain carries TRBV6-5 and TRBJ2-2; D is unclear. Trimming took off 8 bases at V and 7 bases at J, with 17 bases between the two ends. The CDR3 is 14 amino acids. Germline V gene data show CDR1 as MNHEY and CDR2 as SVGAGI. As DNA, the CDR3 is TGTGCCAGCTCCAAGGGAATTGGCAACGGGGAGCTGTTTTTT. The encoded protein is CASSKGIGNGELFF.